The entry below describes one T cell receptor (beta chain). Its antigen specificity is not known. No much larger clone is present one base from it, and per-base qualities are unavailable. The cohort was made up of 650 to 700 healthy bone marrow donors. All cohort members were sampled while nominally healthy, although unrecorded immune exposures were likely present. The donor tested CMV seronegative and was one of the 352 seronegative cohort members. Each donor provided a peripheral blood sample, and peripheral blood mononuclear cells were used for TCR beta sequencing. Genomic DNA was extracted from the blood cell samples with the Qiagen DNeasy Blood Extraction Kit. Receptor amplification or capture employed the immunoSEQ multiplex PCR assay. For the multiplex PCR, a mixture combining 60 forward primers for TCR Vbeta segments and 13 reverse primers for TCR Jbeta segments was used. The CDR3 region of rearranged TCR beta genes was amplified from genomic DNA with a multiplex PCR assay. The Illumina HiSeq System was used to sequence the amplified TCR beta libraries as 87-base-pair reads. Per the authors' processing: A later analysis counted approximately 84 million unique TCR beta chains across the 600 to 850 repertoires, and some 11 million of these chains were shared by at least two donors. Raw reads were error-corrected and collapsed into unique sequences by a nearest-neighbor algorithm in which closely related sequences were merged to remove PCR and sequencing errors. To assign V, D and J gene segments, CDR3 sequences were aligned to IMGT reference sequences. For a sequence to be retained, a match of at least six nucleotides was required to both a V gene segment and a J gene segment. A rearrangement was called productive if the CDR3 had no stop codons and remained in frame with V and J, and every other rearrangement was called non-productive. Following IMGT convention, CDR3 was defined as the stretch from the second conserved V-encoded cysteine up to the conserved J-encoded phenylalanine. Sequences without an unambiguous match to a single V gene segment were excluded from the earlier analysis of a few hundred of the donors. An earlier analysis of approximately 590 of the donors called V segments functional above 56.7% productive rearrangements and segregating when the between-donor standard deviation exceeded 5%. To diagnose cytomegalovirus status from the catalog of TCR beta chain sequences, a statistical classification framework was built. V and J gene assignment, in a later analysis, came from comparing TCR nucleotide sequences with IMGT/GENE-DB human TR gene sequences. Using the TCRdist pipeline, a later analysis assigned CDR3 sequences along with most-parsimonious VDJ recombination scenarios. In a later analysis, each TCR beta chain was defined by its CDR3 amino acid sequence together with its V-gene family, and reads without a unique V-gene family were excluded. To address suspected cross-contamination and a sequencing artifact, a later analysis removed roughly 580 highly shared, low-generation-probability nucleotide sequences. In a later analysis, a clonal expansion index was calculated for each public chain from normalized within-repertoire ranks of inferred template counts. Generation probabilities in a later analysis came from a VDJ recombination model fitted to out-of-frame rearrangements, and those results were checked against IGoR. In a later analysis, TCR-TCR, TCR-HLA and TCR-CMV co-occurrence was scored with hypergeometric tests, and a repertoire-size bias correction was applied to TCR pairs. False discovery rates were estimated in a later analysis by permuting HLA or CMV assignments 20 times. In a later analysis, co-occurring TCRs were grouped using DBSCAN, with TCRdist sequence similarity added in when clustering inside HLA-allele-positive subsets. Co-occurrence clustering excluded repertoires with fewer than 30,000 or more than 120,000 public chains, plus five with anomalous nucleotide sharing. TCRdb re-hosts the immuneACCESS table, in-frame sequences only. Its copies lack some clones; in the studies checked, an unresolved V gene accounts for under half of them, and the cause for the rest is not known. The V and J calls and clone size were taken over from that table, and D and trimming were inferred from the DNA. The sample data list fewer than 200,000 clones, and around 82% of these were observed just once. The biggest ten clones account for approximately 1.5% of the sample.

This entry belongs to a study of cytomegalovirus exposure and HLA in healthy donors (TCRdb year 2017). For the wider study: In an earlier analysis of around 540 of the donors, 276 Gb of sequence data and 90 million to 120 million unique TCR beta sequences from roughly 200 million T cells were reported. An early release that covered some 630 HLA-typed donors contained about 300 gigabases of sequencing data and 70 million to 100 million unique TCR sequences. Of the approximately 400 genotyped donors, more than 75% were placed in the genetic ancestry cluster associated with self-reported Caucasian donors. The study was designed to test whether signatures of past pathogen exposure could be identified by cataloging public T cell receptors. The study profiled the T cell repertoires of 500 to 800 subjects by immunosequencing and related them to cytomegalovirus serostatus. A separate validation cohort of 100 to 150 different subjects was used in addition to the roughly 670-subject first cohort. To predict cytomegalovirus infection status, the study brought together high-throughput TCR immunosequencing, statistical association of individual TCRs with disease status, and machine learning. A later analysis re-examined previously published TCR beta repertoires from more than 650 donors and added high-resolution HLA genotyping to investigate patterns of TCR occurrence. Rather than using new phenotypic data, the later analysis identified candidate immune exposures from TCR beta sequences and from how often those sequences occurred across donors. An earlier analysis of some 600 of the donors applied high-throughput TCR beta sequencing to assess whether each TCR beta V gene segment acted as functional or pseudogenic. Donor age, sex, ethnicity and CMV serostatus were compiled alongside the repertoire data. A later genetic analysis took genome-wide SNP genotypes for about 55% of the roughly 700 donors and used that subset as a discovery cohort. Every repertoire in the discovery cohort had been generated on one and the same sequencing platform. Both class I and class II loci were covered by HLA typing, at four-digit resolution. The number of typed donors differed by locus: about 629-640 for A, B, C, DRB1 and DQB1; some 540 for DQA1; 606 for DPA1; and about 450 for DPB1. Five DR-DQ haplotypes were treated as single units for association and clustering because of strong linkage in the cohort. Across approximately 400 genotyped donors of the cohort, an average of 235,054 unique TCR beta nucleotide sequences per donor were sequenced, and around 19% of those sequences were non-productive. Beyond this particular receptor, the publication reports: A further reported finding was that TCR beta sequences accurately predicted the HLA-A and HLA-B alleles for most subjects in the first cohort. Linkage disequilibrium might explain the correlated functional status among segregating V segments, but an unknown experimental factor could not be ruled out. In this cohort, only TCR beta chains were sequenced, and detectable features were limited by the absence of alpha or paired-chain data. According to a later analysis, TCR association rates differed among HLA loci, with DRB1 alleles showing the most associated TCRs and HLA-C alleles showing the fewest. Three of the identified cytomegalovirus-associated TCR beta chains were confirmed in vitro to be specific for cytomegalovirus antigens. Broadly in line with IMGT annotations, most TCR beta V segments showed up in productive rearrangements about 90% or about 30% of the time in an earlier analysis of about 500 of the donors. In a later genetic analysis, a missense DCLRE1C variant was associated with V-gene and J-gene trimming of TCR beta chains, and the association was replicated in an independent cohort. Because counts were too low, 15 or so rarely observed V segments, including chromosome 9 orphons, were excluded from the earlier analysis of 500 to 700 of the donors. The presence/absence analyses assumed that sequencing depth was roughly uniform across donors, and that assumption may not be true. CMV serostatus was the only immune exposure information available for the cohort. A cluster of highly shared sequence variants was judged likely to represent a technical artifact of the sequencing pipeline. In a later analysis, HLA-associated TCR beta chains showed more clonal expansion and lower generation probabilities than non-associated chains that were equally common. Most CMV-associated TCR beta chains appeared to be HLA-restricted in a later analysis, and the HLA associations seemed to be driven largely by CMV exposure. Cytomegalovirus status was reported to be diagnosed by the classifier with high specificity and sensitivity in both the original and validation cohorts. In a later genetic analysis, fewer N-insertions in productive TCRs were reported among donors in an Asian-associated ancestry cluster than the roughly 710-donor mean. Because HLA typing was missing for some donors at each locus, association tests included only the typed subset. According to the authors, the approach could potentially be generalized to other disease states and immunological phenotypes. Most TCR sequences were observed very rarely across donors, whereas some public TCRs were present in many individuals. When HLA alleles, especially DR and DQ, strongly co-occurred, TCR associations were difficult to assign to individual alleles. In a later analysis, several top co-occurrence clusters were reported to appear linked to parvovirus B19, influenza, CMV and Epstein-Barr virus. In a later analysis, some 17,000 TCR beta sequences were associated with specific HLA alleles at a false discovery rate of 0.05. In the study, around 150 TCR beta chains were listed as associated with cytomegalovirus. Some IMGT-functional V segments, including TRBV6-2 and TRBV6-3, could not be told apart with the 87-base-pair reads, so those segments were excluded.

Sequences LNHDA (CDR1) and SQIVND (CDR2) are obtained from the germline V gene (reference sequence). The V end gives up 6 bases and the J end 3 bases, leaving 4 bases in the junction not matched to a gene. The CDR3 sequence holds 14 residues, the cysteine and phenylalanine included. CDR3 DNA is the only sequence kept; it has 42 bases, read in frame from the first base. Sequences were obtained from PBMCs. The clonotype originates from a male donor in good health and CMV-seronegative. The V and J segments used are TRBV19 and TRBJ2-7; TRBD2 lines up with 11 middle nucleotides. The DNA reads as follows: TGTGCCAGTAGCCTAGCGGGAGGAGACTACGAGCAGTACTTC. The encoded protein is CASSLAGGDYEQYF.